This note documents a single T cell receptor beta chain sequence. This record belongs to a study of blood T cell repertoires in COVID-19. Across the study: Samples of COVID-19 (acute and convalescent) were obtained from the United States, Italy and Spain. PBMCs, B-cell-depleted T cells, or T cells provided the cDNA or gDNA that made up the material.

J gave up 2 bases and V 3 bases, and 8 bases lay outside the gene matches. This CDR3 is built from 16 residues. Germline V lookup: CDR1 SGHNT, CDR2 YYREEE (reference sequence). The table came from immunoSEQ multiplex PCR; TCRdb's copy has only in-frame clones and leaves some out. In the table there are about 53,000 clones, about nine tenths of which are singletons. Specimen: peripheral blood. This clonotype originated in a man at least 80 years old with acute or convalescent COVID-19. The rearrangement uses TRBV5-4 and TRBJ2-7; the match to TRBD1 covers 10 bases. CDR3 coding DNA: TGTGCCAGCAGCTGGTCCGCGGGACAGGGGACCTACGAGCAGTACTTC. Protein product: CASSWSAGQGTYEQYF.